A selection of T cell receptor beta chains follows, all from one sample in a study of OX40 agonist ivuxolimab in advanced cancers. Profiling relied on immunoSEQ multiplex PCR, and the TCRdb table lists in-frame clones only, not all of them. The sample shows about 69,000 clones, about three quarters of them seen only once. Sequencing was performed on CD4+ or CD8+ T cells sorted from blood, taken in a trial of the OX40 agonist ivuxolimab. Source of these receptors: an adult with an advanced solid tumor such as melanoma, head and neck, liver or kidney cancer. CDR3s include the opening cysteine and the closing phenylalanine or tryptophan. The D gene is left open where the match is weak. A row's size may be missing; if present it is once, few, many or a size class.

size	V	J	D	CDR3	DNA
NA	TRBV19	TRBJ1-4	TRBD1	CASKDRGPVTNEKLFF	TGTGCCAGTAAGGACAGGGGGCCGGTTACTAATGAAAAACTGTTTTTT
NA	TRBV7-8	TRBJ2-2	TRBD1	CASRPQGVNTGELFF	TGTGCCAGCAGACCACAGGGGGTAAACACCGGGGAGCTGTTTTTT
NA	TRBV10-1	TRBJ2-7	NA	CASSESTPPGVRLYF	TGCGCCAGCAGTGAGTCAACCCCCCCAGGGGTTCGGCTGTACTTC
NA	TRBV2	TRBJ2-7	NA	CASTMAGPPYEQYF	TGTGCCAGCACCATGGCAGGGCCTCCCTACGAGCAGTACTTC
few	TRBV6-1	TRBJ1-5	NA	CASKLRGNQPQHF	TGTGCCAGTAAACTAAGAGGCAATCAGCCCCAGCATTTT
NA	TRBV7-2	TRBJ1-1	NA	CASTLTVNTEAFF	TGTGCCAGCACCCTGACAGTGAACACTGAAGCTTTCTTT
NA	TRBV28	TRBJ2-7	NA	CASSWSYEQYF	TGTGCCAGCAGTTGGTCCTACGAGCAGTACTTC
NA	TRBV29-1	TRBJ2-7	TRBD1	CSVEQGAHEQYF	TGCAGCGTCGAACAGGGGGCCCACGAGCAGTACTTC
once	TRBV9	TRBJ2-5	TRBD1	CASTPSPGTEETQYF	TGTGCCAGCACCCCCTCGCCTGGGACAGAAGAGACCCAGTACTTC
NA	TRBV20-1	TRBJ1-3	NA	CSANSGNTIYF	TGCAGTGCTAATTCGGGAAACACCATATATTTT
few	TRBV30	TRBJ2-3	NA	CAWSVDLAADTQYF	TGTGCCTGGAGTGTCGACCTGGCTGCAGATACGCAGTATTTT
NA	TRBV5-4	TRBJ2-3	NA	CASSFGRGSGDTQYF	TGTGCCAGCAGCTTCGGACGGGGGAGTGGGGATACGCAGTATTTT
NA	TRBV6-1	TRBJ1-2	TRBD1	CASSAYRGENYGYTF	TGTGCCAGCAGTGCGTACAGGGGGGAAAACTATGGCTACACCTTC
NA	TRBV5-1	TRBJ2-1	NA	CASSLEQTYNEQFF	TGCGCCAGCAGCTTGGAACAGACGTACAATGAGCAGTTCTTC
NA	TRBV6-5	TRBJ2-7	TRBD2	CASSAHLAGGYEQYF	TGTGCCAGCAGTGCACACCTAGCGGGAGGGTACGAGCAGTACTTC
NA	TRBV19	TRBJ1-3	NA	CASSAQQPGNTIYF	TGTGCCAGTAGTGCCCAACAGCCCGGAAACACCATATATTTT
few	TRBV7-9	TRBJ2-5	TRBD1	CASSLRDGTADETQYF	TGTGCCAGCAGCTTACGGGATGGGACAGCAGATGAGACCCAGTACTTC
NA	TRBV6-1	TRBJ2-3	NA	CASSRQEGTDTQYF	TGTGCCAGCAGCCGACAGGAGGGCACAGATACGCAGTATTTT
NA	TRBV18	TRBJ2-7	TRBD2	CASSGSLTYEQYF	TGTGCCAGTAGCGGGAGTCTCACCTACGAGCAGTACTTC
NA	TRBV7-9	TRBJ2-3	TRBD2	CASSWTSGRAVDTQYF	TGTGCCAGCAGCTGGACTAGCGGGAGGGCCGTGGATACGCAGTATTTT
NA	TRBV4-1	TRBJ2-3	TRBD2	CASSQNSGLAGGVRTDTQYF	TGCGCCAGCAGCCAAAACTCGGGACTAGCGGGAGGGGTTAGGACAGATACGCAGTATTTT
NA	TRBV19	TRBJ2-5	TRBD2	CASSIGAGEFQETQYF	TGTGCCAGTAGTATAGGAGCGGGGGAGTTCCAAGAGACCCAGTACTTC
NA	TRBV29-1	TRBJ2-5	NA	CSVARGAGRETQYF	TGCAGCGTCGCCAGGGGGGCCGGTAGAGAGACCCAGTACTTC
NA	TRBV21-1	TRBJ1-4	NA	CASTMGQATNEKLFF	TGTGCCAGCACCATGGGACAGGCAACTAATGAAAAACTGTTTTTT